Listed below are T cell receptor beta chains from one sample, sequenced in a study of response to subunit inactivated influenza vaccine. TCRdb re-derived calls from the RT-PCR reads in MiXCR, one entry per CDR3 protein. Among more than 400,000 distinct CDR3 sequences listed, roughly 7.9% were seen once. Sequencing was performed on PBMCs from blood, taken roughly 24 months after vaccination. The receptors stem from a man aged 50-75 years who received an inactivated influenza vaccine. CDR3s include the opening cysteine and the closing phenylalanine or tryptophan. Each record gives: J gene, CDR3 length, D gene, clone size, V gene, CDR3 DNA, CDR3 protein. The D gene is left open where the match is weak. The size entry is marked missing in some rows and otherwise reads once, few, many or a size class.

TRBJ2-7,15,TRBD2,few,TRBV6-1,TGTGCCAGCAGTGATAGCGGGACTCTTCTAGAAGAGCAGTACTTC,CASSDSGTLLEEQYF
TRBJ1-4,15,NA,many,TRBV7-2,TGTGCCAGCAGCGCAACGGAGGCAACTAATGAAAAACTGTTTTTT,CASSATEATNEKLFF
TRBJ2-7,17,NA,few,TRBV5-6,TGTGCCAGCAGCTTGGCCGTACCAGGGTTTGGAACTACCGAGCAGTACTTC,CASSLAVPGFGTTEQYF
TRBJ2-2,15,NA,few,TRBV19,TGTGCCAGTAGTACCACCCTCGGACTGGGCGGGGAGCTGTTTTTT,CASSTTLGLGGELFF
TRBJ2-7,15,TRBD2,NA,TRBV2,TGTGCCGCCTACCCTGTGGCTAGCGGGGGCTACGAGCAGTACTTC,CAAYPVASGGYEQYF
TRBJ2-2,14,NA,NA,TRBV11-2,TGTGCCAGCAGCTTAGATCAGGTCACCGGGGAGCTGTTTTTT,CASSLDQVTGELFF
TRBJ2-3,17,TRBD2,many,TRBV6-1,TGTGCCAGCAGTCCCAGACTAGCGGGAGGTCGAACAGATACGCAGTATTTT,CASSPRLAGGRTDTQYF
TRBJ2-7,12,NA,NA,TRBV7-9,TGTGCCAGCAGCCCCTACTGGGGCGAGCAGTACTTC,CASSPYWGEQYF
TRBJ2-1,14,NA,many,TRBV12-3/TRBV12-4,TGTGCCAGCAGTTTACGGCCAAGTATCGATGAGCAGTTCTTC,CASSLRPSIDEQFF
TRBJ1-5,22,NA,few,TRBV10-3,TGTGCCATCAGTGAGAGGCAGACAGGCCTAATAGTTGGCCACATTAGCAATCAGCCCCAGCATTTT,CAISERQTGLIVGHISNQPQHF
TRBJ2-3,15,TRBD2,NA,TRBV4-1,TGCACCAGCAGTAGCGGGGGGTATAGCACAGATACGCAGTATTTT,CTSSSGGYSTDTQYF
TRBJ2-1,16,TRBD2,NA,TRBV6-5,TGTGCCAGCAGTTACGGTTCGCTAGCGGGAGGGAATGAGCAGTTCTTC,CASSYGSLAGGNEQFF
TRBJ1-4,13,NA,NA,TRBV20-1,TGCAGTGCTTTGGGGGACATTGATGAAAAACTGTTTTTT,CSALGDIDEKLFF
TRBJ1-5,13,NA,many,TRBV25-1,TGTGCCAGCAGTGAGTTTAGCAATCAGCCCCAGCATTTT,CASSEFSNQPQHF
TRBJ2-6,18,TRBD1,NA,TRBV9,TGTGCCAGCAGCGTAGCCAAGGCAGGGGGCTCTGGGGCCAACGTCCTGACTTTC,CASSVAKAGGSGANVLTF
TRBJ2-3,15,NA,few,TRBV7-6,TGTGCCAGCAGCCCCGTTAGTGGGGGAACAGATACGCAGTATTTT,CASSPVSGGTDTQYF
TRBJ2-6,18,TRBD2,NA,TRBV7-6,TGTGCCAGCAGCTTAGAACGCGGGAGGGCAACTGGGGCCAACGTCCTGACTTTC,CASSLERGRATGANVLTF
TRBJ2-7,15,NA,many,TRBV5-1,TGCGCCAGCAGCTTGGCCCCAGGCCAGTCCTACGAGCAGTACTTC,CASSLAPGQSYEQYF
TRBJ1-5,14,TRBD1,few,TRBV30,TGTGCCTGGAGTCCCGGGACAGGGGACCAGCCCCAGCATTTT,CAWSPGTGDQPQHF
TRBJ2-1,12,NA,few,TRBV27,TGTGCCAGCCCACCACAGGGAAATGAGCAGTTCTTC,CASPPQGNEQFF
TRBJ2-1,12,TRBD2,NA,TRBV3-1,TGTGCCAGCAGCCTTCCTAGCGGGAGGGCGTTCTTC,CASSLPSGRAFF
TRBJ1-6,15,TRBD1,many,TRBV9,TGTGCCAGCAGCCTTGGGACAGGGGTTAATTCACCCCTCCACTTT,CASSLGTGVNSPLHF
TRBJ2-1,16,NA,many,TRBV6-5,TGTGCCAGCAGTTACTCGTTACCGGGGCGAAACAATGAGCAGTTCTTC,CASSYSLPGRNNEQFF
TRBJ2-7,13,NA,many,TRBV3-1,TGTGCCAGCAGCGCTGGAATCTCCTACGAGCAGTACTTC,CASSAGISYEQYF
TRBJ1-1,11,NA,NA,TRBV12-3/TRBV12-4,TGTGCCAGCAGTTTGGATGGGGGGGCTTTCTTT,CASSLDGGAFF
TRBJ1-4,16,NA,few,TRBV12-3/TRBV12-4,TGTGCCAGCAGTTTAGATAAGGGGTTCCCTAATGAAAAACTGTTTTTT,CASSLDKGFPNEKLFF
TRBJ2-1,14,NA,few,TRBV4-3,TGCGCCAGCAGCCAAGTGTGGAAACAGGGAGGGCAGTTCTTC,CASSQVWKQGGQFF
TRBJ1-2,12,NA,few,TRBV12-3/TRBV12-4,TGTGCCAGCAGAGCCGGGAGGTATGGCTACACCTTC,CASRAGRYGYTF
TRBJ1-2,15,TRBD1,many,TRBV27,TGTGCCAGCAGGCCCGGACAGGGATTTGACTATGGCTACACCTTC,CASRPGQGFDYGYTF
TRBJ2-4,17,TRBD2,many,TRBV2,TGTGCCAGCAGTGAACTTAGCGGGGGCTTCGGCAAAAACATTCAGTACTTC,CASSELSGGFGKNIQYF
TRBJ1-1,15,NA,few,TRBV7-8,TGTGCCAGCAGGCGTAACAGGAACTCGGACACTGAAGCTTTCTTT,CASRRNRNSDTEAFF
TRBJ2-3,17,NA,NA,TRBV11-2,TGTACCTGCAGTCCTCGGGGCCGGGGCGAATGGGCGGATACGCAGTATTTT,CTCSPRGRGEWADTQYF
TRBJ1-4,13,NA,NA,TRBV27,TGTGCCAGCAGTTTACAGGGGACCGAAAAACTGTTTTTT,CASSLQGTEKLFF
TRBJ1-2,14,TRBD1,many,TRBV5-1,TGCGCCAGCAGCCCGACCACTACAGGGGAAGGCTACACCTTC,CASSPTTTGEGYTF
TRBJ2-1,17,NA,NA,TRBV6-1,TGTGCCAGCAGTGACCGCGGATGGAACGTTGGAGACAATGAGCAGTTCTTC,CASSDRGWNVGDNEQFF
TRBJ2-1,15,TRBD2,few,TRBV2,TGTGCCACGCCCAGATCAGCGGGAGGAGGCAATGAGCAGTTCTTC,CATPRSAGGGNEQFF
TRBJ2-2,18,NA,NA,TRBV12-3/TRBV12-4,TGTGCCAGCAGTGACAGATCCCCCGCGGGCACGAACACCGGGGAGCTGTTTTTT,CASSDRSPAGTNTGELFF
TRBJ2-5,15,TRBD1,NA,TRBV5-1,TGCGCCAGCAGCGGTGGGACAGGGAGGGTGGAGACCCAGTACTTC,CASSGGTGRVETQYF
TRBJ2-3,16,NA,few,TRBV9,TGTGCCAGCAGCGTACTCGGGGCCCCGAGCACAGATACGCAGTATTTT,CASSVLGAPSTDTQYF
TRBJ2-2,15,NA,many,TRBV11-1,TGTGCCAGCGGCAAGACAGGCCATAACACCGGGGAGCTGTTTTTT,CASGKTGHNTGELFF
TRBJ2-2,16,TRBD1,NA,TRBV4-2,TGTGCCAGCAGCCCACGACTACAGGGGGGCACCGGGGAGCTGTTTTTT,CASSPRLQGGTGELFF
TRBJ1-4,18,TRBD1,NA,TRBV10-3,TGTGCCATCAGTGAGTTCCTGACAGGGGGATCAACTAATGAAAAACTGTTTTTT,CAISEFLTGGSTNEKLFF
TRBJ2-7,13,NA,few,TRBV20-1,TGCAGTCTAAATAGCGGCCTCGGAGACGAGCAGTACTTC,CSLNSGLGDEQYF
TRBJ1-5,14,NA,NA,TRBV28,TGTGCCACCAAAGACGCGGCGAGCAATCAGCCCCAGCATTTT,CATKDAASNQPQHF
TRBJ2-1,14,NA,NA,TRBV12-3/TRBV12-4,TGTGCCAGCACCAAGACGAGCTCCTACAATGAGCAGTTCTTC,CASTKTSSYNEQFF
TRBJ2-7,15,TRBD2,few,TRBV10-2,TGCGCCAGCAGTGTTACCGGGACTAGAATCTACGAGCAGTACTTC,CASSVTGTRIYEQYF
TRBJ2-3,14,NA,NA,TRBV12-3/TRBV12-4,TGTGCCAGCAGTTTTACGGGATCAACAGATACGCAGTATTTT,CASSFTGSTDTQYF
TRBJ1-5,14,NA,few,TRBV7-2,TGTGCCAGCAGCTTTTACAGGGAAAATCAGCCCCAGCATTTT,CASSFYRENQPQHF
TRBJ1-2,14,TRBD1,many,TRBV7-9,TGTGCCAGCAGCCGATTTATTGACAGGGGACCTTACACCTTC,CASSRFIDRGPYTF
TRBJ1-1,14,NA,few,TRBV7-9,TGTGCCAGCAGCCCCCAGGGCCGGGGCACTGAAGCTTTCTTT,CASSPQGRGTEAFF
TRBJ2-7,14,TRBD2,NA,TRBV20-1,TGCAGTGCTAGAGATCCGACGCTAGCGGGAATGCAGTACTTC,CSARDPTLAGMQYF
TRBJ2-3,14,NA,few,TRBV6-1,TGTGCCAGCAGTGAATCGGTAGTAGGAGATACGCAGTATTTT,CASSESVVGDTQYF